Detailed here is one TCR beta chain. Its specificity is not known. This specimen belongs to a study of long-term antiretroviral therapy in people with HIV. The V end was cut by 0 bases, the J end by 5 bases, with 12 bases between. The CDR3 runs to 14 residues. CDR1 and CDR2 from the germline V gene are SGDLS and YYNGEE. The assay, immunoSEQ v3.0, was run at survey level. Measured with immunoSEQ multiplex PCR; TCRdb has only the in-frame clones, and not every one. This repertoire shows under 30,000 clones, approximately 95% found once; its top ten account for approximately 3%. The study's findings and limits: The range of CDR3 lengths in HIV repertoires proved narrower than that found in controls. Transplant-donor-level diversity was not reached after ART, though diversity increased.

The V call is TRBV9, the J call TRBJ2-7; D uncertain. This receptor was identified in a man aged 50-60 years with HIV. The sequences come from unsorted PBMCs, collected 5.3 years after starting antiretroviral therapy. CDR3: CASSVAGNTHEQYF. CDR3 in DNA: TGTGCCAGCAGCGTAGCTGGGAATACGCACGAGCAGTACTTC.